A single T cell receptor (beta chain) is shown here with its context. The data are from a study of CD8+ T cells in alopecia areata. CDR1 is GTSNPN and CDR2 is SVGIG in the germline V gene (reference sequence). The CDR3 spans 12 residues. V shed 6 bases and J shed 5 bases, with 14 bases lying between them. Treatment indicated: oral pan-JAK inhibitor, 5-10 mg twice daily. After isolation, RNA underwent reverse transcription to generate cDNA as the sequencing template. Profiled with immunoSEQ multiplex PCR; TCRdb holds only in-frame clones, not every one. The sample contains about 250,000 clones, approximately 60% of which appear only once.

This chain connects TRBV30 to TRBJ2-7, with D perhaps TRBD1 (6 bases). This clonotype was obtained from a human donor with alopecia areata. The sample was CD4+ T cells sorted from blood, taken at roughly week 52, from a patient treated with tofacitinib. CDR3 DNA sequence: TGTGCCTGCACCACAGGGTTCCACGAGCAGTACTTC. The encoded protein is CACTTGFHEQYF.